This record looks at one T cell receptor beta chain sequence and its context. It has no known antigen specificity. No quality values exist for individual bases; no much larger clone is one base distant. The sample is drawn from a study of T cell changes during pregnancy in multiple sclerosis (dated by TCRdb to the late 2010s). With regard to the full study: Changes in the T cell repertoire over the course of pregnancy were examined in this study in women with multiple sclerosis.

The library was generated by the immunoSEQ multiplex PCR assay. The table was pulled from immuneACCESS by TCRdb, which kept in-frame rearrangements only. Such tables lose some clones; where checked, under half of the loss comes from unresolved V genes, and the rest has no known cause. The sample data list more than 45,000 clones, and 94% of these were observed just once. Jointly, the top ten make up around 0.5% of the sample. Sequenced here: CD4+ T cells from peripheral blood mononuclear cells, sampled in the first trimester of pregnancy. This receptor was obtained from a female donor with multiple sclerosis, enrolled in a pregnancy study.

At the DNA level, the sequence is TGTGCCAGCAGGGGTCGTTTGGAACTGAGCGCCTACGAGCAGTACTTC. It encodes CASRGRLELSAYEQYF. The receptor chain draws on TRBV2 and TRBJ2-7; the D segment cannot be called with confidence. CDR1 and CDR2, per the germline V gene, are SNHLY and FYNNEI. At the junction V is shortened by 6 bases and J by 2 bases, with 20 bases in between. From its cysteine to its phenylalanine, the CDR3 spans 16 amino acids. This entry keeps only the CDR3 DNA: 48 bases, framed from base 1.